The rows below give T cell receptor beta chains drawn from one sample of a study of blood T cells in healthy people across ages. TCRdb used MiXCR to reprocess the 5' RACE reads, holding one entry per CDR3 protein. This table has 450,000 to 700,000 distinct CDR3 sequences, 27% appearing once. Material: blood. The source is a woman aged 70-85 years in good health. The CDR3 runs from the conserved cysteine through the conserved F or W. The order of the fields is D gene, V gene, clone size, J gene, CDR3 DNA, CDR3 protein. A D gene is named only where the DNA matches it firmly. Size is stated for part of the rows, as once, few or many counts, or as a class when the clone is expanded.

NA	TRBV29-1	NA	TRBJ2-5	TGCAGCGTTGCCCGGGACACCCAAGAGACCCAGTACTTC	CSVARDTQETQYF
NA	TRBV7-2	NA	TRBJ1-1	TGTGCCAGCAGCTTAGGGTCAGGGGACACTGAAGCTTTCTTT	CASSLGSGDTEAFF
TRBD2	TRBV7-9	NA	TRBJ2-3	TGTGCCAGCAGCCCTACGCTGAGCGGGGGCACAGATACGCAGTATTTT	CASSPTLSGGTDTQYF
TRBD1	TRBV7-9	NA	TRBJ2-1	TGTGCCAGCAGTTCGACAGGGAGTATGGATGAGCAGTTCTTC	CASSSTGSMDEQFF
TRBD2	TRBV12-3/TRBV12-4	NA	TRBJ2-1	TGTGCCAGCAGTTTATCTGGCGGGGAGGGACAGTTCTTC	CASSLSGGEGQFF
NA	TRBV4-2	NA	TRBJ1-2	TGTGCCAGCAGCATTCAAAAAGGGGACTATGGCTACACCTTC	CASSIQKGDYGYTF
TRBD2	TRBV12-3/TRBV12-4	NA	TRBJ2-3	TGTGCCAGCAGCTGGACTTCTAGCGGGGCCTTCACACATACGCAGTATTTT	CASSWTSSGAFTHTQYF
NA	TRBV15	few	TRBJ1-4	TGTGCCACCAGCAGTCGAAAGACACTGTTTTTT	CATSSRKTLFF
TRBD1	TRBV6-1	NA	TRBJ1-5	TGTGCCAGTTTCATGCCGGGACAGGGTTTCGAAAGCAATCAGCCCCAGCATTTT	CASFMPGQGFESNQPQHF
NA	TRBV6-1	few	TRBJ2-2	TGTGCCATTATGCGGGATAGAGTCGGGGAGCTGTTTTTT	CAIMRDRVGELFF
NA	TRBV11-2	NA	TRBJ1-1	TGTGCCAGCAGCCGAACCCGGGGCACTGAAGCTTTCTTT	CASSRTRGTEAFF
NA	TRBV20-1	NA	TRBJ2-5	TGCAGTGCTGTCCGGACCGTCACTAGTATCGAAGGGACCCAGTACTTC	CSAVRTVTSIEGTQYF
TRBD1	TRBV12-3/TRBV12-4	NA	TRBJ1-2	TGTGCCAGCAGCTTTGGGGACAGAAGCTACACCTTC	CASSFGDRSYTF
NA	TRBV7-2	NA	TRBJ2-3	TGTGCCAGCAGCTTAGACTTTAGAGGAGATACGCAGTATTTT	CASSLDFRGDTQYF
NA	TRBV7-2	NA	TRBJ1-4	TGTGCCAGCAGCTTAGCGGTGGACGGCCCAAAACTGTTTTTT	CASSLAVDGPKLFF
NA	TRBV19	few	TRBJ2-5	TGTGCCAGTAGTATCTCCACAGGCCAAGAGACCCAGTACTTC	CASSISTGQETQYF